A selection of T cell receptor beta chains follows, all from one sample in a study of blood T cell repertoires in COVID-19. Clones were read by immunoSEQ multiplex PCR, and TCRdb kept only the in-frame ones, dropping some. Of 200,000 to 250,000 clones listed, approximately 84% are singletons. The source material was peripheral blood. These receptors came from a woman of 80 years or more with acute or convalescent COVID-19. Each CDR3 is given with its conserved first and last residue. Fields, in order: CDR3 protein, CDR3 DNA, D gene, V gene, J gene, clone size. D genes are given only for firm matches. Clone size appears in some rows only: once, few, many, or a class for an expanded clone.

CDR3aa: CASSQGTGLFEKLFF
CDR3nt: TGCGCCAGCAGCCAAGGGACAGGCCTGTTCGAAAAACTGTTTTTT
d_gene: TRBD1
v_gene: TRBV4-3
j_gene: TRBJ1-4
abundance: NA

CDR3aa: CASSLERGNNEQFF
CDR3nt: TGTGCCAGCAGCTTGGAGCGGGGCAACAATGAGCAGTTCTTC
d_gene: TRBD2
v_gene: TRBV5-4
j_gene: TRBJ2-1
abundance: NA

CDR3aa: CASSPPLRGSGGYNEQFF
CDR3nt: TGTGCCAGCAGTCCACCCCTCCGAGGGAGCGGGGGATACAATGAGCAGTTCTTC
d_gene: TRBD2
v_gene: TRBV28
j_gene: TRBJ2-1
abundance: few

CDR3aa: CASSLLTGGDTEAFF
CDR3nt: TGTGCCAGCAGCCTCCTGACAGGGGGCGACACTGAAGCTTTCTTT
d_gene: TRBD1
v_gene: TRBV7-6
j_gene: TRBJ1-1
abundance: NA

CDR3aa: CASSQVSGQMNEKLFF
CDR3nt: TGTGCCAGCAGCCAAGTGAGCGGGCAGATGAATGAAAAACTGTTTTTT
d_gene: NA
v_gene: TRBV14
j_gene: TRBJ1-4
abundance: NA

CDR3aa: CASSEALRQGAYNEQFF
CDR3nt: TGTGCCAGCAGTGAAGCGCTTCGACAGGGGGCTTACAATGAGCAGTTCTTC
d_gene: TRBD1
v_gene: TRBV6-1
j_gene: TRBJ2-1
abundance: NA

CDR3aa: CASSFGQLAGYTF
CDR3nt: TGTGCCAGCAGCTTCGGACAATTGGCTGGCTACACCTTC
d_gene: NA
v_gene: TRBV5-6
j_gene: TRBJ1-2
abundance: NA

CDR3aa: CASSPQGRDTIYF
CDR3nt: TGTGCCAGCAGTCCACAGGGTAGGGACACCATATATTTT
d_gene: NA
v_gene: TRBV2
j_gene: TRBJ1-3
abundance: NA

CDR3aa: CASRHRGTGNTIYF
CDR3nt: TGTGCCAGCAGACACCGGGGGACTGGAAACACCATATATTTT
d_gene: NA
v_gene: TRBV3-1/TRBV3-2
j_gene: TRBJ1-3
abundance: NA

CDR3aa: CASSTSGGADEQFF
CDR3nt: TGTGCCAGCAGTACTAGCGGGGGGGCTGATGAGCAGTTCTTC
d_gene: TRBD2
v_gene: TRBV2
j_gene: TRBJ2-1
abundance: NA

CDR3aa: CASSFGTSGTDTQYF
CDR3nt: TGTGCCAGCAGTTTCGGGACTAGCGGCACAGATACGCAGTATTTT
d_gene: TRBD2
v_gene: TRBV28
j_gene: TRBJ2-3
abundance: NA

CDR3aa: CASSYKLAGGGEQFF
CDR3nt: TGTGCCAGCAGTTACAAACTAGCGGGGGGAGGTGAGCAGTTCTTC
d_gene: TRBD2
v_gene: TRBV6-6
j_gene: TRBJ2-1
abundance: NA

CDR3aa: CASSSSGTSYEQYF
CDR3nt: TGTGCCAGCTCGTCCTCCGGGACTTCCTACGAGCAGTACTTC
d_gene: NA
v_gene: TRBV18
j_gene: TRBJ2-7
abundance: NA

CDR3aa: CASRERDRAYGYTF
CDR3nt: TGTGCCAGCAGAGAACGGGACAGGGCCTATGGCTACACCTTC
d_gene: TRBD1
v_gene: TRBV4-2
j_gene: TRBJ1-2
abundance: NA

CDR3aa: CASRPTGVSEKLFF
CDR3nt: TGTGCCAGCAGACCCACAGGGGTGAGCGAAAAACTGTTTTTT
d_gene: TRBD1
v_gene: TRBV2
j_gene: TRBJ1-4
abundance: NA

CDR3aa: CASRGLTSLQETQYF
CDR3nt: TGTGCCAGCAGGGGACTGACTAGCCTTCAAGAGACCCAGTACTTC
d_gene: TRBD2
v_gene: TRBV6-5
j_gene: TRBJ2-5
abundance: NA

CDR3aa: CASSSDRGLKAFF
CDR3nt: TGTGCCAGCAGCTCGGACAGGGGGCTGAAAGCTTTCTTT
d_gene: TRBD1
v_gene: TRBV7-8
j_gene: TRBJ1-1
abundance: NA

CDR3aa: CASSYSTGYYEQYF
CDR3nt: TGTGCCAGCAGTTACTCGACGGGGTACTACGAGCAGTACTTC
d_gene: NA
v_gene: TRBV6-6
j_gene: TRBJ2-7
abundance: NA

CDR3aa: CASSLQGDQETQYF
CDR3nt: TGCGCCAGCAGCTTGCAGGGGGACCAAGAGACCCAGTACTTC
d_gene: TRBD1
v_gene: TRBV5-1
j_gene: TRBJ2-5
abundance: NA

CDR3aa: CAISESGSYEQYF
CDR3nt: TGTGCCATCAGTGAATCAGGGTCCTACGAGCAGTACTTC
d_gene: NA
v_gene: TRBV10-3
j_gene: TRBJ2-7
abundance: NA

CDR3aa: CASSVEGGMGTDTQYF
CDR3nt: TGTGCCAGCAGCGTAGAGGGCGGGATGGGGACAGATACGCAGTATTTT
d_gene: NA
v_gene: TRBV9
j_gene: TRBJ2-3
abundance: once

CDR3aa: CASSPGQVSYEQYF
CDR3nt: TGTGCCAGCTCACCGGGACAGGTGTCCTACGAGCAGTACTTC
d_gene: TRBD1
v_gene: TRBV18
j_gene: TRBJ2-7
abundance: NA

CDR3aa: CASNREGRVGNQPQHF
CDR3nt: TGTGCCAGCAACCGAGAAGGGAGGGTAGGCAATCAGCCCCAGCATTTT
d_gene: NA
v_gene: TRBV2
j_gene: TRBJ1-5
abundance: NA

CDR3aa: CASSPRQGTYEQYF
CDR3nt: TGTGCCAGCAGTCCCCGACAGGGTACCTACGAGCAGTACTTC
d_gene: TRBD1
v_gene: TRBV27
j_gene: TRBJ2-7
abundance: NA

CDR3aa: CAISGQENNSPLHF
CDR3nt: TGTGCCATCAGCGGACAGGAAAATAATTCACCCCTCCACTTT
d_gene: TRBD1
v_gene: TRBV10-3
j_gene: TRBJ1-6
abundance: once

CDR3aa: CASSDAQGGDTEAFF
CDR3nt: TGTGCCAGCAGCGACGCACAGGGTGGGGACACTGAAGCTTTCTTT
d_gene: NA
v_gene: TRBV6-2/TRBV6-3
j_gene: TRBJ1-1
abundance: once

CDR3aa: CASSAAGTSGAGSTDTQYF
CDR3nt: TGTGCCAGCAGCGCCGCAGGGACTAGCGGTGCGGGTAGCACAGATACGCAGTATTTT
d_gene: TRBD2
v_gene: TRBV9
j_gene: TRBJ2-3
abundance: NA

CDR3aa: CASRGGSEQFF
CDR3nt: TGTGCCAGCAGGGGAGGGAGCGAGCAGTTCTTC
d_gene: TRBD2
v_gene: TRBV7-6
j_gene: TRBJ2-1
abundance: NA

CDR3aa: CASSSPGGTDTQYF
CDR3nt: TGTGCCAGCAGTTCACCAGGGGGAACAGATACGCAGTATTTT
d_gene: TRBD1
v_gene: TRBV6-5
j_gene: TRBJ2-3
abundance: NA

CDR3aa: CASSSGEGYNSPLHF
CDR3nt: TGTGCCAGCAGTTCGGGCGAGGGCTATAATTCACCCCTCCACTTT
d_gene: NA
v_gene: TRBV6-6
j_gene: TRBJ1-6
abundance: few

CDR3aa: CASRRVLNTEAFF
CDR3nt: TGTGCCAGCAGACGCGTCCTGAACACTGAAGCTTTCTTT
d_gene: NA
v_gene: TRBV7-2
j_gene: TRBJ1-1
abundance: NA

CDR3aa: CASSYSPGIVEKLFF
CDR3nt: TGTGCCAGCAGTTACTCCCCGGGGATAGTGGAAAAACTGTTTTTT
d_gene: NA
v_gene: TRBV6-2/TRBV6-3
j_gene: TRBJ1-4
abundance: NA

CDR3aa: CASSLRGSGRAPDEQYF
CDR3nt: TGTGCCAGCAGCTTAAGGGGTAGCGGGAGGGCCCCGGACGAGCAGTACTTC
d_gene: TRBD2
v_gene: TRBV7-2
j_gene: TRBJ2-7
abundance: NA

CDR3aa: CASSFSRQPQHF
CDR3nt: TGTGCCAGCAGTTTCTCGCGTCAGCCCCAGCATTTT
d_gene: NA
v_gene: TRBV12-3/TRBV12-4
j_gene: TRBJ1-5
abundance: NA

CDR3aa: CASSLGTRVLGYTF
CDR3nt: TGTGCCAGCAGTTTGGGTACGAGGGTTCTTGGCTACACCTTC
d_gene: NA
v_gene: TRBV28
j_gene: TRBJ1-2
abundance: NA

CDR3aa: CASTPIDRLITEAFF
CDR3nt: TGTGCCAGCACCCCGATCGACAGGTTGATCACTGAAGCTTTCTTT
d_gene: NA
v_gene: TRBV6-2/TRBV6-3
j_gene: TRBJ1-1
abundance: NA

CDR3aa: CASSYSNRRNTEAFF
CDR3nt: TGTGCCAGCAGTTACTCGAACAGGAGGAACACTGAAGCTTTCTTT
d_gene: NA
v_gene: TRBV6-5
j_gene: TRBJ1-1
abundance: once

CDR3aa: CASSFNGRNSGNTIYF
CDR3nt: TGCGCCAGCAGCTTCAATGGGAGGAACTCTGGAAACACCATATATTTT
d_gene: NA
v_gene: TRBV5-1
j_gene: TRBJ1-3
abundance: NA

CDR3aa: CASSIADRATNYGYTF
CDR3nt: TGTGCCAGTAGTATAGCGGACAGGGCTACTAACTATGGCTACACCTTC
d_gene: TRBD1
v_gene: TRBV19
j_gene: TRBJ1-2
abundance: once

CDR3aa: CASTIRGMEVDQPQHF
CDR3nt: TGTGCCAGTACCATTAGAGGGATGGAGGTGGATCAGCCCCAGCATTTT
d_gene: NA
v_gene: TRBV19
j_gene: TRBJ1-5
abundance: NA

CDR3aa: CASSFRREAFF
CDR3nt: TGTGCCAGCAGCTTCAGGCGTGAAGCTTTCTTT
d_gene: NA
v_gene: TRBV5-6
j_gene: TRBJ1-1
abundance: once

CDR3aa: CASSTGATGELFF
CDR3nt: TGTGCCAGCAGTACAGGGGCCACCGGGGAGCTGTTTTTT
d_gene: TRBD1
v_gene: TRBV9
j_gene: TRBJ2-2
abundance: NA

CDR3aa: CASSQGSGQAYF
CDR3nt: TGTGCCAGCAGCCAAGGATCGGGACAGGCCTACTTC
d_gene: TRBD1
v_gene: TRBV3-1/TRBV3-2
j_gene: TRBJ2-5
abundance: once

CDR3aa: CASSHLGGNQPQHF
CDR3nt: TGTGCCAGCAGCCACCTGGGCGGCAATCAGCCCCAGCATTTT
d_gene: NA
v_gene: TRBV3-1/TRBV3-2
j_gene: TRBJ1-5
abundance: NA

CDR3aa: CASTRDWGDTYEQYF
CDR3nt: TGCGCCAGCACGCGTGATTGGGGGGATACCTACGAGCAGTACTTC
d_gene: NA
v_gene: TRBV5-1
j_gene: TRBJ2-7
abundance: NA

CDR3aa: CASSYRGEQFF
CDR3nt: TGTGCCAGCAGTTACAGGGGCGAGCAGTTCTTC
d_gene: NA
v_gene: TRBV6-5
j_gene: TRBJ2-1
abundance: NA

CDR3aa: CASSSSGGRVEAFF
CDR3nt: TGTGCCAGCAGTTCGTCGGGGGGCAGGGTTGAAGCTTTCTTT
d_gene: NA
v_gene: TRBV5-6
j_gene: TRBJ1-1
abundance: NA

CDR3aa: CATSLGQGAHEQYF
CDR3nt: TGTGCCACCAGCCTGGGACAGGGGGCCCACGAGCAGTACTTC
d_gene: TRBD1
v_gene: TRBV15
j_gene: TRBJ2-7
abundance: NA

CDR3aa: CASSSRGLGGETQYF
CDR3nt: TGTGCCAGCAGCTCCCGTGGGTTGGGAGGAGAGACCCAGTACTTC
d_gene: NA
v_gene: TRBV11-2
j_gene: TRBJ2-5
abundance: NA

CDR3aa: CASSPGGSSYNEQFF
CDR3nt: TGTGCCAGCAGCCCCGGAGGTAGCTCCTACAATGAGCAGTTCTTC
d_gene: NA
v_gene: TRBV5-5
j_gene: TRBJ2-1
abundance: NA

CDR3aa: CASSRPRGTEAFF
CDR3nt: TGTGCCAGCAGCCGCCCTCGGGGGACTGAAGCTTTCTTT
d_gene: NA
v_gene: TRBV5-6
j_gene: TRBJ1-1
abundance: NA

CDR3aa: CASSEQPGNSPLHF
CDR3nt: TGTGCCAGCAGTGAGCAACCCGGGAATTCACCCCTCCACTTT
d_gene: NA
v_gene: TRBV6-1
j_gene: TRBJ1-6
abundance: NA

CDR3aa: CASKGGRALDTQYF
CDR3nt: TGTGCCAGCAAGGGCGGGAGGGCCTTAGATACGCAGTATTTT
d_gene: TRBD2
v_gene: TRBV2
j_gene: TRBJ2-3
abundance: NA

CDR3aa: CASSIGGAAYNEQFF
CDR3nt: TGTGCCAGTAGTATTGGGGGGGCCGCCTACAATGAGCAGTTCTTC
d_gene: NA
v_gene: TRBV19
j_gene: TRBJ2-1
abundance: NA

CDR3aa: CASSLLGLGQYF
CDR3nt: TGTGCCAGCAGCTTATTGGGGCTTGGGCAGTATTTT
d_gene: NA
v_gene: TRBV11-2
j_gene: TRBJ2-3
abundance: NA